This T cell receptor (beta chain) was retrieved from a study of cytomegalovirus exposure and HLA in healthy donors. V lost 8 bases and J 1 base, leaving 12 bases between the germline ends. There are 14 residues in the CDR3. The study ran its PCR with 60 Vbeta and 13 Jbeta primers. Here immunoSEQ multiplex PCR was the method, and the copy in TCRdb shows in-frame clones only, minus some. Here the sample spans approximately 150,000 clones, about 80% being singletons. What was sequenced was PBMCs. This clonotype originated in a woman in her forties in good health and CMV-seronegative. The chain carries TRBV23-1 and TRBJ2-1; maybe TRBD2 (6 bases). TRBV23-1 is sorted into the ORF group, with uncertain function. The CDR3 here is CASWDLASYNEQFF. The CDR3 DNA is TGCGCCAGCTGGGACTTAGCGTCCTACAATGAGCAGTTCTTC.